The 2 T cell receptor beta chains listed next were all sequenced from one sample in a study of cytomegalovirus exposure and HLA in healthy donors. Primers included in the PCR were 60 Vbeta and 13 Jbeta primers. Libraries were prepared by immunoSEQ multiplex PCR; TCRdb keeps only in-frame clonotypes and omits some of them. Of about 52,000 clones listed, around 62% are singletons. Sample: PBMCs. The origin of the receptors is a human donor in good health.

The gene calls are TRBV6-5 and TRBJ2-7, with TRBD2 as a possible D gene (5 bases). The CDR3 loop spans 14 amino acids. Germline values: CDR1 MNHEY, CDR2 SVGAGI. Trimming removed 6 bases at V and 2 bases at J, with 14 bases between. This CDR3 reads CASSHGRETYEQYF. The CDR3 DNA sequence: TGTGCCAGCAGCCACGGACGGGAAACCTACGAGCAGTACTTC.

This clone was recorded a few times. The gene calls are TRBV10-3 and TRBJ2-7, with 8 bases identical to TRBD1. V was clipped by 7 bases and J by 0 bases; unmatched bases: 2. This CDR3 spans 13 amino acids. CDR1 is ENHRY, CDR2 SYGVKD, per germline. The CDR3: CAITGTGSYEQYF. The CDR3 nucleotides are TGTGCCATCACCGGGACAGGCTCCTACGAGCAGTACTTC.